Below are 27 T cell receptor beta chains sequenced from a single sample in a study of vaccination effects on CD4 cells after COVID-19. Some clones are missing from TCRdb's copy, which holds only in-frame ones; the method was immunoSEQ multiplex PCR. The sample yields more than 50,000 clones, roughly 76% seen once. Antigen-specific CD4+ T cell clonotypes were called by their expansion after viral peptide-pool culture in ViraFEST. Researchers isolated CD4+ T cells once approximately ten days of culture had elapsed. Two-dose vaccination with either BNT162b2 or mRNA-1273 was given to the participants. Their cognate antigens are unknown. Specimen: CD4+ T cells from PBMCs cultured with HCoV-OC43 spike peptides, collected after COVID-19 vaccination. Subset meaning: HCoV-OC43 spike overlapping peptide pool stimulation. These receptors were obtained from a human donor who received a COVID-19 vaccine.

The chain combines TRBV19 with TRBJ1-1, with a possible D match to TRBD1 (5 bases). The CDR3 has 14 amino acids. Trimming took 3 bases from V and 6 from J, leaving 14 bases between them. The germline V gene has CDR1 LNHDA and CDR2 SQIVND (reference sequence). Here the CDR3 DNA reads TGTGCCAGTAGTATCGGTCGGGGGGGGTCTGAAGCTTTCTTT. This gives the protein CASSIGRGGSEAFF. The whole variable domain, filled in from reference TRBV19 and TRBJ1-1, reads DGGITQSPKYLFRKEGQNVTLSCEQNLNHDAMYWYRQDPGQGLRLIYYSQIVNDFQKGDIAEGYSVSREKKESFPLTVTSAQKNPTAFYLCASSIGRGGSEAFFGQGTRLTVV.

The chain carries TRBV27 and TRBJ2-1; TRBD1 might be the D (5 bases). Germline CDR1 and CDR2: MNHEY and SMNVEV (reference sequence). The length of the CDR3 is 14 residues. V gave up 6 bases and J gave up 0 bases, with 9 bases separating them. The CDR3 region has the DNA TGTGCCAGCAGCCGGACACTCTCCTACAATGAGCAGTTCTTC. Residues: CASSRTLSYNEQFF.

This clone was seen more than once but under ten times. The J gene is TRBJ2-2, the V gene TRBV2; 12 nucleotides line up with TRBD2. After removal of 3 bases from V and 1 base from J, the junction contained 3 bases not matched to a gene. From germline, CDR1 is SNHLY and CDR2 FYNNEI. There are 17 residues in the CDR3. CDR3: CASSERLAGVNTGELFF. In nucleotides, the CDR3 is TGTGCCAGCAGTGAGAGACTAGCGGGGGTGAACACCGGGGAGCTGTTTTTT.

The CDR3 is CASSFWGVRGGEQFF. The CDR3 DNA is TGTGCCAGCAGCTTCTGGGGTGTCAGGGGAGGTGAGCAGTTCTTC. The chain carries TRBV5-6 and TRBJ2-1; D may be TRBD1 or TRBD2 (6 bases each). Germline V CDR1 and CDR2: SGHDT, YYEEEE. Trimming took 2 bases from V and 9 from J, leaving 18 bases between them. The CDR3 consists of 15 residues. The whole variable domain, remainder taken from reference TRBV5-6 and TRBJ2-1, is DAGVTQSPTHLIKTRGQQVTLRCSPKSGHDTVSWYQQALGQGPQFIFQYYEEEERQRGNFPDRFSGHQFPNYSSELNVNALLLGDSALYLCASSFWGVRGGEQFFGPGTRLTVL.

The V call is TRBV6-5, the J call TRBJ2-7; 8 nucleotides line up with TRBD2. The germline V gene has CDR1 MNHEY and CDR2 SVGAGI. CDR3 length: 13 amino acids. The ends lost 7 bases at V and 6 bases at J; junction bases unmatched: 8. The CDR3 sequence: CASNPGGVREQYV. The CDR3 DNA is TGTGCCAGCAACCCCGGGGGGGTACGCGAGCAGTACGTC.

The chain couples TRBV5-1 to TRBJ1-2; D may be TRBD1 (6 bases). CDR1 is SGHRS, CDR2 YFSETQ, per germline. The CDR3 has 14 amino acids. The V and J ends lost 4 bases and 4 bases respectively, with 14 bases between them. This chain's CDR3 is CASSPPLQGYGYTF. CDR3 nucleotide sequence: TGCGCCAGCAGCCCCCCCTTACAGGGCTATGGCTACACCTTC.

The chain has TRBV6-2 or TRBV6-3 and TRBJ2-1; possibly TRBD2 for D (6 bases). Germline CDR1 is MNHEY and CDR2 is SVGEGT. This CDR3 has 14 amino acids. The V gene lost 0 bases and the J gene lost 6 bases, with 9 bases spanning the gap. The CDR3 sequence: CASSYSRLVNEQFF. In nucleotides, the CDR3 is TGTGCCAGCAGTTACTCGCGACTAGTCAATGAGCAGTTCTTC.

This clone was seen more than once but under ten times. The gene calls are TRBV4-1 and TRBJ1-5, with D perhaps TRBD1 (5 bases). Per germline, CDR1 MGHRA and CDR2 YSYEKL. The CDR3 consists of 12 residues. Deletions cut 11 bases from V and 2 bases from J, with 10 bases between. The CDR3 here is CARDLGNQPQHF. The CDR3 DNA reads TGCGCCCGGGACCTGGGCAATCAGCCCCAGCATTTT.

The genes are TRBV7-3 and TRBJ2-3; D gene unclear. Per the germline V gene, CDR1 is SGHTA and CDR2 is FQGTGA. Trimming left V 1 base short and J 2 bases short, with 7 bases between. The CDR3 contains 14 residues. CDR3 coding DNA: TGTGCCAGCAGCTTAATGGGTTCCACAGATACGCAGTATTTT. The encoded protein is CASSLMGSTDTQYF.

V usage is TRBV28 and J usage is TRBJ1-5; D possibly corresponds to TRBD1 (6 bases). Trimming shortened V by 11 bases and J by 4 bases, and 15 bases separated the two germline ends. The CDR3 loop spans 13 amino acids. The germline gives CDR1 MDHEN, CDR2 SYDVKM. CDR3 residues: CAVLKQGNQPQHF. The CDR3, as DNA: TGTGCCGTATTAAAACAGGGAAATCAGCCCCAGCATTTT.

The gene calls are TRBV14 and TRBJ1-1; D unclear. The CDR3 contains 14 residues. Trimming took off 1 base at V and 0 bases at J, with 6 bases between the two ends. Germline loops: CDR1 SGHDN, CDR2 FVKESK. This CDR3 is CASSQAGMNTEAFF. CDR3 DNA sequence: TGTGCCAGCAGCCAAGCGGGCATGAACACTGAAGCTTTCTTT.

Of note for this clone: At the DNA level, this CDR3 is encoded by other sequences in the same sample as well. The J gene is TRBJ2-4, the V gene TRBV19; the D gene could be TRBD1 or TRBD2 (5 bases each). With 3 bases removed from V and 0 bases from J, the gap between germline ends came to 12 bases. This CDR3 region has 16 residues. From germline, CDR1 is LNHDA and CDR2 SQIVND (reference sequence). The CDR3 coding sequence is TGTGCCAGTAGTATCCTCGGGGCCTTAGCCAAAAACATTCAGTACTTC. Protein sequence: CASSILGALAKNIQYF.

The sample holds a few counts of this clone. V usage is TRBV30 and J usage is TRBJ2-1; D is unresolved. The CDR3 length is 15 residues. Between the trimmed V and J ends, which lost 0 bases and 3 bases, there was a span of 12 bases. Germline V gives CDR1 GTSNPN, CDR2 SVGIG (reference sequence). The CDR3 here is CAWSVRPTDYNEQFF. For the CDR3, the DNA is TGTGCCTGGAGTGTACGACCTACCGACTACAATGAGCAGTTCTTC.

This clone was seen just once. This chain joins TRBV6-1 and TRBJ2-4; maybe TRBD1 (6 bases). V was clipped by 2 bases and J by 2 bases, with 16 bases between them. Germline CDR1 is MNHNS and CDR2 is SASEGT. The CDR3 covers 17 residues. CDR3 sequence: CASSEWVGGISKNIQYF. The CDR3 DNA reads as TGTGCCAGCAGTGAATGGGTAGGGGGTATATCCAAAAACATTCAGTACTTC.

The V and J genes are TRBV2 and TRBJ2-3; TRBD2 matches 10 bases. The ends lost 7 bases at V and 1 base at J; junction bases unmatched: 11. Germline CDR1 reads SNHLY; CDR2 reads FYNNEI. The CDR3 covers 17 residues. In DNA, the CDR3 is TGTGCCAGCACTCTTAGCGGGGGGTATCTAGGCACAGATACGCAGTATTTT. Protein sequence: CASTLSGGYLGTDTQYF.

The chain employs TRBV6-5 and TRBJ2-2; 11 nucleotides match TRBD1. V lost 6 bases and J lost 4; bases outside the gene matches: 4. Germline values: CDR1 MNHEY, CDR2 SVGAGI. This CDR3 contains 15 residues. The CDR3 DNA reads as TGTGCCAGCAGACCAGGACAGGGGGCCACCGGGGAGCTGTTTTTT. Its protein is CASRPGQGATGELFF.

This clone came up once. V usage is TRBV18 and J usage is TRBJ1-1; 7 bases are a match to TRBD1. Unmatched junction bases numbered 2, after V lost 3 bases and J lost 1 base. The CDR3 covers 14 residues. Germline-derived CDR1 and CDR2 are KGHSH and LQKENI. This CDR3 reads CASSPGQQNTEAFF. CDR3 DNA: TGTGCCAGCTCACCGGGACAGCAGAACACTGAAGCTTTCTTT.

CDR3 amino acids: CASSTTGGTNEKLFF. The CDR3 region has the DNA TGCGCCAGCAGCACTACAGGGGGCACTAATGAAAAACTGTTTTTT. The chain has TRBV5-1 and TRBJ1-4; the match to TRBD1 covers 9 bases. Trimming cost V 4 bases and J 2 bases; bases outside gene matches: 3. CDR1 is SGHRS and CDR2 is YFSETQ in the germline V gene. CDR3 length: 15 amino acids.

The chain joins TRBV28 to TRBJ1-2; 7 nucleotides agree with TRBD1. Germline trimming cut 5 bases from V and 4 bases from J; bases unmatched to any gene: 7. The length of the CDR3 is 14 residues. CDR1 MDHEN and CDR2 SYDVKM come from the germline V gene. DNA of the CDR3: TGTGCCAGCAGTGTCGGGGGACAGCCCTATGGCTACACCTTC. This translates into CASSVGGQPYGYTF.

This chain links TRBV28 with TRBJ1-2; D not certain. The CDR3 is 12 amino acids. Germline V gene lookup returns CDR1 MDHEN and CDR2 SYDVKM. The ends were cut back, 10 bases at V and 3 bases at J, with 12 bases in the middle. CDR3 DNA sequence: TGTGCCATCCCGGACGTTGACTATGGCTACACCTTC. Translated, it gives CAIPDVDYGYTF.

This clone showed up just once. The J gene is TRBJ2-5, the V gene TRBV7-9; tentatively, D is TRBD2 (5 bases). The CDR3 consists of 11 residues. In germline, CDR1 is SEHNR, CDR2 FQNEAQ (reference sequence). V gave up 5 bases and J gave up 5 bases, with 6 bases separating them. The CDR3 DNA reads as TGTGCCAGCAGCACGGGGGAGACCCAGTACTTC. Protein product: CASSTGETQYF. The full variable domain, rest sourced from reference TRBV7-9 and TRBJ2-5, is DTGVSQNPRHKITKRGQNVTFRCDPISEHNRLYWYRQTLGQGPEFLTYFQNEAQLEKSRLLSDRFSAERPKGSFSTLEIQRTEQGDSAMYLCASSTGETQYFGPGTRLLVL.

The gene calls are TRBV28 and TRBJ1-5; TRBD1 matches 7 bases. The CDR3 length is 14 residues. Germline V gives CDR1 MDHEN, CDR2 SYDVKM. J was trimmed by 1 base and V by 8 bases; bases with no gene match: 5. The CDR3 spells CASYRDRSNQPQHF. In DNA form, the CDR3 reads TGTGCCAGCTACCGGGACAGAAGCAATCAGCCCCAGCATTTT.

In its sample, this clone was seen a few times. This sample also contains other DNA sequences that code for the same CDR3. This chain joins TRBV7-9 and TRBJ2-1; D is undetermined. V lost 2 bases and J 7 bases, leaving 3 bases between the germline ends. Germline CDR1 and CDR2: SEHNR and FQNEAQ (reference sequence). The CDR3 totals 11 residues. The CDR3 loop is CASSLFNEQFF. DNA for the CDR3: TGTGCCAGCAGCTTATTTAATGAGCAGTTCTTC. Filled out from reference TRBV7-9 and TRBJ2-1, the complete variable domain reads DTGVSQNPRHKITKRGQNVTFRCDPISEHNRLYWYRQTLGQGPEFLTYFQNEAQLEKSRLLSDRFSAERPKGSFSTLEIQRTEQGDSAMYLCASSLFNEQFFGPGTRLTVL.

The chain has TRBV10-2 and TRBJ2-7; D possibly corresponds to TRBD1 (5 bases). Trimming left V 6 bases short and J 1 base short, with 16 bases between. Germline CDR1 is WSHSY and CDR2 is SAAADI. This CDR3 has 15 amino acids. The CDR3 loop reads CASRQNSGPSYEQYV. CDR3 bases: TGCGCCAGCAGACAGAATTCAGGGCCTTCCTACGAGCAGTACGTC.

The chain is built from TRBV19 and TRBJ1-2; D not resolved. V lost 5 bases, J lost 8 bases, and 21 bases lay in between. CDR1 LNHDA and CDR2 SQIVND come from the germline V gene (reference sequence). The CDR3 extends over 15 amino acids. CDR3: CASSLTRRRTDGYTF. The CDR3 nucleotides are TGTGCCAGTAGTCTCACCCGCAGGCGGACGGACGGCTACACCTTC.

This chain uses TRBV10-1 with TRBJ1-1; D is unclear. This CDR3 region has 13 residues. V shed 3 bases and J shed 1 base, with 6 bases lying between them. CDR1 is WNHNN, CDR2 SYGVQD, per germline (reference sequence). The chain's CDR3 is CASSDGRNTEAFF. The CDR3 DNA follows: TGCGCCAGCAGTGATGGGAGGAACACTGAAGCTTTCTTT.

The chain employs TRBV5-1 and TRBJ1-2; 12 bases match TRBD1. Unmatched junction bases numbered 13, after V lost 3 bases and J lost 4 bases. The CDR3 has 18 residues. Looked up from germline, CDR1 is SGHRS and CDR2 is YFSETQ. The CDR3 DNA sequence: TGCGCCAGCAGCTCGCCTACCCGGGACAGGGGGCAGGGCTATGGCTACACCTTC. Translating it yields CASSSPTRDRGQGYGYTF.